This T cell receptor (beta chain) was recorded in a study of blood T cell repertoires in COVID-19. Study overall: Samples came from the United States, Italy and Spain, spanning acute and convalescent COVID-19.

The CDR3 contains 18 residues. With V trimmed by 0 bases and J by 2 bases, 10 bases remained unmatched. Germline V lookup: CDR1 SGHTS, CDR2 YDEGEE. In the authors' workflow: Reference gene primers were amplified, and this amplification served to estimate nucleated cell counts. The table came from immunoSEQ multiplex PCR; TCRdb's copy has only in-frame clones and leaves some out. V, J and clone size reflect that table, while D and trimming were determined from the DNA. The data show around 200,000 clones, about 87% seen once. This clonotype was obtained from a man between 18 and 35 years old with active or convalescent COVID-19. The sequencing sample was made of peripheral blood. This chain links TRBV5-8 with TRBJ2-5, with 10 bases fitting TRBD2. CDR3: CASSLAPASGGWQETQYF. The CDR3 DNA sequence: TGTGCCAGCAGCTTGGCACCTGCTAGCGGGGGTTGGCAAGAGACCCAGTACTTC.